This T cell receptor (beta chain) comes out of a study of cytomegalovirus exposure and HLA in healthy donors. The PCR had 60 Vbeta and 13 Jbeta primers. Generated by immunoSEQ multiplex PCR, the TCRdb table keeps only in-frame clones and is missing some. The sample includes about 110,000 clones, 55% to 80% of them seen just once. Concerning this clone itself: Its antigen is still unknown.

Germline V lookup: CDR1 SGHAT, CDR2 FQNNGV. V gave up 4 bases and J gave up 2 bases; unmatched junction bases: 5. The CDR3 sequence is 15 residues long. Study findings and constraints: Cytomegalovirus association was assigned to approximately 180 TCR beta chains. Later analysis associated a missense DCLRE1C variant with TCR beta V- and J-gene trimming.

This TCR was sampled from a woman in her thirties in good health and CMV-seronegative. The rearrangement links TRBV11-2 to TRBJ2-7; 10 bases match TRBD2. Sequenced sample: PBMCs. CDR3 amino acids: CASSSGLAVPYEQYF. Here the CDR3 DNA reads TGTGCCAGCAGCTCAGGACTAGCGGTACCCTACGAGCAGTACTTC.